The clone carrying this T cell receptor (beta chain) was seen more than once but under ten times. CDR1 GTSNPN and CDR2 SVGIG come from the germline V gene (reference sequence). The CDR3 has 13 amino acids. The V gene end was trimmed by 3 bases and the J gene end by 9 bases; junction bases not matched to a gene: 6. This entry belongs to a study of T-cell memory formation after mild COVID-19. TCRdb independently ran MiXCR on the 5' RACE reads; one entry per CDR3 protein. The sample yields 300,000 to 350,000 distinct CDR3 sequences, over 11% seen once. Sequencing was done on a sample of PBMCs or a T cell subset sorted from them (not recorded which). This clonotype was obtained from a man younger than 35 who had mild COVID-19 (a few samples of this study predate the infection). Cell type and time point are not known. This chain links TRBV30 with TRBJ2-1; 9 positions agree with TRBD1. The CDR3 loop reads CAWRGTGIIEQFF. CDR3 coding DNA: TGTGCCTGGAGGGGGACAGGGATTATTGAGCAGTTCTTC.